Listed here are 17 T cell receptor beta chains from one sample, sequenced in a study of T-cell memory formation after mild COVID-19 (dated by TCRdb to the early 2020s). The library was obtained by 5' RACE. Sequencing took place on an Illumina NovaSeq 6000. TCRdb took the public reads, trimmed them with fastp at Q25, ran MiXCR for clone calling and kept in-frame beta chains. Rows are unified per CDR3 protein, each entry keeping the most common DNA and genes. Across this sample there are about 320,000 distinct CDR3 sequences, with roughly an eighth seen only once. The ten largest make up roughly 21% of the sample. The sequencing sample was made of PBMCs or a T cell subset sorted from them (not recorded which). These receptors came from a man between 18 and 29 years old who had mild COVID-19 (a few samples of this study predate the infection). The sample titles of this study are shuffled in the database, so cell type and time point are left out; the donor was told from shared clones.

The chain uses TRBV5-4 and TRBJ2-6; unclear D gene. The V end was cut by 3 bases, the J end by 1 base, with 11 bases between. This CDR3 region has 16 residues. Germline assignment: CDR1 SGHNT and CDR2 YYREEE (reference sequence). The CDR3 sequence is CASSSRVGSGANVLTF. CDR3 coding DNA: TGTGCCAGCAGCTCCCGGGTCGGTTCTGGGGCCAACGTCCTGACTTTC.

The chain carries TRBV7-2 and TRBJ1-2; maybe TRBD1 (5 bases). The CDR3 is 16 residues long. Between the trimmed V and J ends, which lost 2 bases and 3 bases, there was a span of 16 bases. Germline-derived CDR1 and CDR2 are SGHTA and FQGNSA. Here the CDR3 DNA reads TGTGCCAGCAGCTTAAATCATCCAGGGATAGACTATGGCTACACCTTC. Its protein is CASSLNHPGIDYGYTF.

This clonotype was recorded many times. V is TRBV7-2 and J is TRBJ2-1, with TRBD1 identical over 7 bases. V was clipped by 1 base and J by 2 bases; unmatched bases: 2. The CDR3 is 15 amino acids. In germline, CDR1 is SGHTA, CDR2 FQGNSA. This chain's CDR3 is CASSLDRGPYNEQFF. The CDR3 bases are TGTGCCAGCAGCTTAGACAGGGGACCCTACAATGAGCAGTTCTTC. The full variable domain, completed using reference TRBV7-2 and TRBJ2-1, is GAGVSQSPSNKVTEKGKDVELRCDPISGHTALYWYRQSLGQGLEFLIYFQGNSAPDKSGLPSDRFSAERTGGSVSTLTIQRTQQEDSAVYLCASSLDRGPYNEQFFGPGTRLTVL.

This clonotype was observed a handful of times. V is TRBV11-2 and J is TRBJ2-3; 8 bases align to TRBD2. Trimming cost V 5 bases and J 1 base; bases outside gene matches: 11. This CDR3 comprises 17 residues. Germline lookup yields CDR1 SGHAT and CDR2 FQNNGV. DNA for the CDR3: TGTGCCAGCAGCCCCCTCTTCCGGGGGGGCCGCACAGATACGCAGTATTTT. Translation: CASSPLFRGGRTDTQYF.

The gene calls are TRBV5-6 and TRBJ1-2; 8 bases are shared with TRBD1. The germline V gene has CDR1 SGHDT and CDR2 YYEEEE. The CDR3 is made up of 15 amino acids. V lost 3 bases, J lost 5 bases, and 9 bases stayed unmatched. CDR3 residues: CASSSHWTGRYGYTF. CDR3 nucleotide sequence: TGTGCCAGCAGCTCCCACTGGACAGGGCGATATGGCTACACCTTC.

The chain joins TRBV25-1 to TRBJ2-7; D call uncertain. CDR1 MGHDK and CDR2 SYGVNS come from the germline V gene. The CDR3 has 11 residues. V shed 9 bases and J shed 4 bases, with 10 bases lying between them. Written as DNA, the CDR3 is TGTGCCAGTGGCAGCTTGTACGAGCAGTACTTC. Residues: CASGSLYEQYF.

The chain links TRBV24-1 to TRBJ2-2; TRBD2 matches at 7 bases. The CDR3 is 15 amino acids. CDR1 and CDR2 from the germline V gene are KGHDR and SFDVKD. The J segment lost 3 bases and the V segment lost 0 bases, leaving 0 bases of the junction unmatched. CDR3 sequence reads: CATSDLRGDTGELFF. CDR3 bases: TGTGCCACCAGTGATTTGCGGGGGGACACCGGGGAGCTGTTTTTT.

This sequence joins TRBV28 and TRBJ2-7; tentatively, D is TRBD1 (5 bases). The CDR3 has 12 residues. The V and J ends lost 4 bases and 6 bases respectively, with 10 bases between them. Germline V gene data show CDR1 as MDHEN and CDR2 as SYDVKM. As DNA, the CDR3 is TGTGCCAGCAGTTCCCAGGGTTTCGAGCAGTACGTC. Translated: CASSSQGFEQYV.

In its sample, this clonotype was seen many times. The chain carries TRBV7-9 and TRBJ2-7; D is unresolved. With 5 bases removed from V and 1 base from J, the gap between germline ends came to 9 bases. This CDR3 has 13 amino acids. Per the germline V gene, CDR1 is SEHNR and CDR2 is FQNEAQ (reference sequence). In nucleotides, the CDR3 is TGTGCCAGCAGCCCGGACGGTTCCTACGAGCAGTACGTC. Its protein product is CASSPDGSYEQYV.

This clonotype occurred a few times. This chain uses TRBV7-3 with TRBJ2-1; 9 bases are a match to TRBD2. Germline assignment: CDR1 SGHTA and CDR2 FQGTGA. V lost 2 bases to trimming and J lost 9 bases; unmatched junction nucleotides: 11. The CDR3 contains 16 residues. The CDR3, as DNA: TGTGCCAGCAGCTTAGGGCTAGCGGGGACCCAGGGTGAGCAGTTCTTC. The encoded protein is CASSLGLAGTQGEQFF.

This clonotype was seen many times. The chain carries TRBV4-2 and TRBJ1-5, with TRBD1 as a possible D gene (6 bases). The germline V gene encodes CDR1 LGHNA and CDR2 YNFKEQ. Trimming shortened V by 4 bases and J by 3 bases, and 16 bases separated the two germline ends. The CDR3 consists of 16 residues. The CDR3 nucleotides read TGTGCCAGCAGCCGCGAAGGGGGAGAAGACAATCAGCCCCAGCATTTT. Translation: CASSREGGEDNQPQHF.

This clonotype turned up a few times. The rearrangement uses TRBV18 and TRBJ2-3; 13 positions match TRBD2. V lost 6 bases to trimming and J lost 2 bases; unmatched junction nucleotides: 5. Germline V gives CDR1 KGHSH, CDR2 LQKENI. This CDR3 region has 16 residues. The CDR3 sequence is CASSPTSGGPTDTQYF. CDR3 coding DNA: TGTGCCAGCTCGCCGACTAGCGGGGGGCCCACAGATACGCAGTATTTT.

The rearrangement links TRBV5-1 to TRBJ1-6; a weak D match, TRBD1 (5 bases). V was pared by 2 bases and J by 5 bases, with 8 bases between. Looked up from germline, CDR1 is SGHRS and CDR2 is YFSETQ. The CDR3 is 14 amino acids. The CDR3 bases are TGCGCCAGCAGCTTACGGGGACATAATTCACCCCTCCACTTT. It specifies CASSLRGHNSPLHF.

The rearrangement links TRBV7-6 to TRBJ2-3, with 14 bases that match TRBD2. Losses at the gene ends were 5 bases for V and 1 base for J; bases not matched to a gene: 8. The CDR3 consists of 18 residues. CDR1 is SGHVS, CDR2 FNYEAQ, per germline. CDR3 sequence: CASSPRAGLAGGTDTQYF. For the CDR3, the DNA is TGTGCCAGCAGCCCGCGGGCGGGACTAGCGGGGGGCACAGATACGCAGTATTTT.

This clonotype has just a few counts. The rearrangement joins TRBV6-6 to TRBJ2-7; 7 bases fit TRBD1. The CDR3 totals 14 residues. Germline lookup yields CDR1 MNHNY and CDR2 SVGAGI (reference sequence). V lost 6 bases, J lost 3 bases, and 8 bases stayed unmatched. The chain's CDR3 is CASRTPGQHYEQYF. CDR3 nucleotide sequence: TGTGCCAGCAGAACTCCGGGACAGCACTACGAGCAGTACTTC.

There are a few counts of this clonotype. This chain joins TRBV18 and TRBJ2-3, with TRBD2 matching over 8 bases. This CDR3 has 16 residues. CDR1 and CDR2 from the germline V gene are KGHSH and LQKENI. V trimming: 0 bases; J trimming: 4 bases; junction bases outside the gene matches: 6. CDR3 sequence reads: CASSPPNGGAADTQYF. DNA of the CDR3: TGTGCCAGCTCACCACCTAACGGGGGGGCCGCAGATACGCAGTATTTT.

At least ten counts were recorded for this clonotype. The rearrangement uses TRBV5-1 and TRBJ2-1; D may match TRBD1 or TRBD2 (5 bases each). V lost 4 bases to trimming and J lost 2 bases, with 13 bases between them. The CDR3 has 15 residues. Germline V gene sequence: CDR1 SGHRS, CDR2 YFSETQ. CDR3 in DNA: TGCGCCAGCAGCCTCGAGGGGTCCCCCTACAATGAGCAGTTCTTC. Its translation is CASSLEGSPYNEQFF.